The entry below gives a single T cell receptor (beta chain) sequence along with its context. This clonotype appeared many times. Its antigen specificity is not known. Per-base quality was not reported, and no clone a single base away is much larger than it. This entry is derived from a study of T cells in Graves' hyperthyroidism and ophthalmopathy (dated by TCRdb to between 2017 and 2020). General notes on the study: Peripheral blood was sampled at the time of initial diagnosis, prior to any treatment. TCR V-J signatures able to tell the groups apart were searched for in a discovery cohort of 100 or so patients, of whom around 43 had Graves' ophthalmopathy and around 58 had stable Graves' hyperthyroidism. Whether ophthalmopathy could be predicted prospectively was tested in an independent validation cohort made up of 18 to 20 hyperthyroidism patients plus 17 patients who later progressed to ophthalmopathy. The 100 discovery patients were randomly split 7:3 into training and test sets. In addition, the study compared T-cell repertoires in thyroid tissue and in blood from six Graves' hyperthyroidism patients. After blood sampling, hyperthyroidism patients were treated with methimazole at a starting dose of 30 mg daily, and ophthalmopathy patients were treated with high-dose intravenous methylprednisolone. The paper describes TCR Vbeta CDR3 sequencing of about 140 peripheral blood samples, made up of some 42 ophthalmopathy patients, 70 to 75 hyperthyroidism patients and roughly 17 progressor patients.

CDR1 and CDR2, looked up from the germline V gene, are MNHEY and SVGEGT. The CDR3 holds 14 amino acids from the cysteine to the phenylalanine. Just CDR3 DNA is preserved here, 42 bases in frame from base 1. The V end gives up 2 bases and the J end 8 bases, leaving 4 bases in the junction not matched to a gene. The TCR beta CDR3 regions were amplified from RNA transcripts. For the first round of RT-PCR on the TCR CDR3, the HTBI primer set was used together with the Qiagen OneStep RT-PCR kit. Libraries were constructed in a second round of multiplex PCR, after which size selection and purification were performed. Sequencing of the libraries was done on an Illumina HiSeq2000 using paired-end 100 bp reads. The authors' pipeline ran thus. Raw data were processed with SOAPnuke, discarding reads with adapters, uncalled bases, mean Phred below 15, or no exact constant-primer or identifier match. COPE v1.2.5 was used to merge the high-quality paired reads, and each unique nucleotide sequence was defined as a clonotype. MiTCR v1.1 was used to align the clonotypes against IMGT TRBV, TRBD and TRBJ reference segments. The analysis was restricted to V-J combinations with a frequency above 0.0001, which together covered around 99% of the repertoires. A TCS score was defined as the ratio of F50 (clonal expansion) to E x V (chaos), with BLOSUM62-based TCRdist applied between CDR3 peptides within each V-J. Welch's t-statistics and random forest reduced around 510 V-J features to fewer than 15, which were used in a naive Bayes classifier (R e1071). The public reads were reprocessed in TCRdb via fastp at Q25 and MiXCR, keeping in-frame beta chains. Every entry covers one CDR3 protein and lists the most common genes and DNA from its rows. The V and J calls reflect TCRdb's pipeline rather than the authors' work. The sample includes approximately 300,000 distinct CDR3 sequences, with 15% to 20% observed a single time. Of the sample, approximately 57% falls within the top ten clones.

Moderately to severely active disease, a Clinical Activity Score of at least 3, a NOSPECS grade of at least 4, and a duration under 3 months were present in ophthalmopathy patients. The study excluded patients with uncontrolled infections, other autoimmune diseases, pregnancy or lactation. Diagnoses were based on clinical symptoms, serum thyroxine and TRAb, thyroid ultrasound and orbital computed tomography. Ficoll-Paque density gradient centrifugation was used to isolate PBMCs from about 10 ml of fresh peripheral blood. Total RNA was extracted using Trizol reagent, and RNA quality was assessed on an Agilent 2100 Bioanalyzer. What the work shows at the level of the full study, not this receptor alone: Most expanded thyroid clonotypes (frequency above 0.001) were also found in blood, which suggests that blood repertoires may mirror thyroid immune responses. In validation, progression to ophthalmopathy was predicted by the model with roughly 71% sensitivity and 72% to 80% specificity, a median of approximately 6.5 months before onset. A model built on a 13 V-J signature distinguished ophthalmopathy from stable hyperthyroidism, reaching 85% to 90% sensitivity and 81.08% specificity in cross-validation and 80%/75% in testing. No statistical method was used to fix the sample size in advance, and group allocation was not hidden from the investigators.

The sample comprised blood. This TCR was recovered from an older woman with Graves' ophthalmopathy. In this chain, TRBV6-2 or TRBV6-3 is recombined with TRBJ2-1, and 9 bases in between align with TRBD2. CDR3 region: CASSYGGGADEQFF. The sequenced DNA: TGTGCCAGCAGTTACGGCGGGGGGGCGGATGAGCAGTTCTTC.